This T cell receptor (beta chain) was identified during a study of blood T cell repertoires in COVID-19. Study details: Whether acute or convalescent, the COVID-19 samples came from the United States, Italy and Spain. The cDNA or gDNA used as material had been derived from T cells, B-cell-depleted T cells, or PBMCs.

Per the study methods: Amplification of reference gene primers was used by the study to estimate nucleated cell counts. Sequenced by immunoSEQ multiplex PCR; TCRdb stores in-frame clones only, minus some. Clone size and the V and J calls come from that table; the DNA yielded D and trimming. The sample includes about 120,000 clones, roughly four fifths of them seen just once. V trimming: 6 bases; J trimming: 3 bases; junction bases outside the gene matches: 7. CDR1 is MNHEY and CDR2 is SMNVEV in the germline V gene (reference sequence). The CDR3 is 14 amino acids. The chain is built from TRBV27 and TRBJ1-1, with 7 bases that match TRBD1. This TCR was sampled from a man aged 25 to 45 with COVID-19, enrolled during active disease. The sample comprised peripheral blood. The CDR3: CASRRDREDTEAFF. In nucleotides, the CDR3 is TGTGCCAGCAGGCGCGACAGGGAAGACACTGAAGCTTTCTTT.